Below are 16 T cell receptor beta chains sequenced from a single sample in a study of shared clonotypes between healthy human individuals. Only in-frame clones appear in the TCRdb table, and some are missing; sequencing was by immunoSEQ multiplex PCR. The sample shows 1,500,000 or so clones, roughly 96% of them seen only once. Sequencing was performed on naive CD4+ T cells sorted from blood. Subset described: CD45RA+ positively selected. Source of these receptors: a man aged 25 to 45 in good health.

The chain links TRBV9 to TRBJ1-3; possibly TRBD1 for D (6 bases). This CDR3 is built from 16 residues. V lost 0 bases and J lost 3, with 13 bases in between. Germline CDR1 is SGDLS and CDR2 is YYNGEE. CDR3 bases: TGTGCCAGCAGCGTAGGCCAGGGGATGGTTGGAAACACCATATATTTT. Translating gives CASSVGQGMVGNTIYF. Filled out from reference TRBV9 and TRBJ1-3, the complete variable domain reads DSGVTQTPKHLITATGQRVTLRCSPRSGDLSVYWYQQSLDQGLQFLIQYYNGEERAKGNILERFSAQQFPDLHSELNLSSLELGDSALYFCASSVGQGMVGNTIYFGEGSWLTVV.

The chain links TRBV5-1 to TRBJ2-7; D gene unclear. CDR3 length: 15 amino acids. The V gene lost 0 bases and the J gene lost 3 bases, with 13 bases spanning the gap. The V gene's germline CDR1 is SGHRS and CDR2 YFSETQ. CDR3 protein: CASSLGTRHSYEQYF. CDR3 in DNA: TGCGCCAGCAGCTTGGGTACGCGACATAGCTACGAGCAGTACTTC.

The CDR3 DNA sequence: TGTGCCAGCAGTAGCGGGGACTCCTACGAGCAGTACTTC. Its protein is CASSSGDSYEQYF. This sequence joins TRBV5-8 and TRBJ2-7; the match to TRBD2 covers 8 bases. V lost 5 bases to trimming and J lost 0 bases; unmatched junction nucleotides: 1. CDR3 length: 13 residues. Per germline, CDR1 SGHTS and CDR2 YDEGEE.

The DNA for the CDR3 is TGTGCTAGTGCCACGGGGGACAGGGGTGGCGAGCAGTACTTC. This sequence encodes CASATGDRGGEQYF. The V gene is TRBV12-5, the J gene TRBJ2-7, with 10 bases lining up with TRBD1. Losses at the gene ends were 7 bases for V and 6 bases for J; bases not matched to a gene: 9. Germline V gene lookup returns CDR1 LGHNT and CDR2 FRNRAP. The CDR3 has 14 residues.

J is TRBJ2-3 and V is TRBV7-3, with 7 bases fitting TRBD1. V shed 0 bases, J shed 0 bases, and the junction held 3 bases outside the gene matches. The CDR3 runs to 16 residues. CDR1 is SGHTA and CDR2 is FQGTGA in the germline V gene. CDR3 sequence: CASSLTVTGSTDTQYF. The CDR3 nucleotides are TGTGCCAGCAGCTTAACCGTGACAGGGAGCACAGATACGCAGTATTTT.

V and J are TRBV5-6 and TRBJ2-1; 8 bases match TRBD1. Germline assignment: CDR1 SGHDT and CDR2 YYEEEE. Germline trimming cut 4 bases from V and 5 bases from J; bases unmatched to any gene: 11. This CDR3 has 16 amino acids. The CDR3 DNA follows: TGTGCCAGCAGCCCCCCCGGACAGGGAACGGACAATGAGCAGTTCTTC. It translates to CASSPPGQGTDNEQFF.

The CDR3 here is CASSMDRAYEQYF. CDR3 bases: TGTGCCAGTAGTATGGACAGGGCCTACGAGCAGTACTTC. This chain joins TRBV19 and TRBJ2-7, with TRBD1 matching over 8 bases. The CDR3 runs 13 residues. V lost 3 bases and J lost 2; bases outside the gene matches: 0. Germline lookup yields CDR1 LNHDA and CDR2 SQIVND (reference sequence).

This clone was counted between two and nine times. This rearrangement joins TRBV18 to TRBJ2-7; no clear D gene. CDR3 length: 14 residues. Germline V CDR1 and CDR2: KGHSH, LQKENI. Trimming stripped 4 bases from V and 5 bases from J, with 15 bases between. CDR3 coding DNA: TGTGCCAGCTCACAGGTGCCCTCGTCTGACGAGCAGTACTTC. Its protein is CASSQVPSSDEQYF.

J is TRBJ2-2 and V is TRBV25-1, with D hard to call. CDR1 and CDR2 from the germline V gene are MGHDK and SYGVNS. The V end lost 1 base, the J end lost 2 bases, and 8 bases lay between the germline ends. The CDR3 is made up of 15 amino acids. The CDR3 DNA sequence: TGTGCCAGCAGTGAATCTTCCAGAAACACCGGGGAGCTGTTTTTT. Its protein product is CASSESSRNTGELFF.

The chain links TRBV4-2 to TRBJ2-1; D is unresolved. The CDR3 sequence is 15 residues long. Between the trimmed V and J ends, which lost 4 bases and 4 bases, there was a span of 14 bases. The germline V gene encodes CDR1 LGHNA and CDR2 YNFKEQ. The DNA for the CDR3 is TGTGCCAGCAGCCTCAGCAGGTTCTCATACAATGAGCAGTTCTTC. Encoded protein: CASSLSRFSYNEQFF.

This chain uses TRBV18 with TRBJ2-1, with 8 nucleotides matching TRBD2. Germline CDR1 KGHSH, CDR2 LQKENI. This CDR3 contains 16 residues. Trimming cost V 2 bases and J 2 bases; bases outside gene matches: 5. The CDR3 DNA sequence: TGTGCCAGCTCACCATTCACGGGAGGGCCCTACAATGAGCAGTTCTTC. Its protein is CASSPFTGGPYNEQFF. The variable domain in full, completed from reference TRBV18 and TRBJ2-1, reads NAGVMQNPRHLVRRRGQEARLRCSPMKGHSHVYWYRQLPEEGLKFMVYLQKENIIDESGMPKERFSAEFPKEGPSILRIQQVVRGDSAAYFCASSPFTGGPYNEQFFGPGTRLTVL.

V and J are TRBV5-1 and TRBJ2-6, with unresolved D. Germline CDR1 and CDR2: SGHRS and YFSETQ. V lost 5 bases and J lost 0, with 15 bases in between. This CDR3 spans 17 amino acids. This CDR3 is CASSYGPTGSGANVLTF. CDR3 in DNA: TGCGCCAGCAGTTATGGACCGACGGGCTCTGGGGCCAACGTCCTGACTTTC.

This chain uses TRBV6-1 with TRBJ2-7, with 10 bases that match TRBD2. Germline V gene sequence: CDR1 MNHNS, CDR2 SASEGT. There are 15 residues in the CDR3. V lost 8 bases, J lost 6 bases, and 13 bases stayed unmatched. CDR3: CASGWLAGEGGEQYF. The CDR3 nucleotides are TGTGCCAGCGGTTGGCTAGCGGGAGAAGGCGGCGAGCAGTACTTC.

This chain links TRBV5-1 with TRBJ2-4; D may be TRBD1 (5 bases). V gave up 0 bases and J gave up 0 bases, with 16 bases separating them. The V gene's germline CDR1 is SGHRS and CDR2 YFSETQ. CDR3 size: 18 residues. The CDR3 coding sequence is TGCGCCAGCAGCTTGGAGGGTCAGCGACAGCTAGCCAAAAACATTCAGTACTTC. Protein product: CASSLEGQRQLAKNIQYF.

CDR3 in amino acids: CSVDHLISNEQFF. The CDR3 nucleotides are TGCAGCGTTGACCATCTTATTAGCAATGAGCAGTTCTTC. This rearrangement joins TRBV29-1 to TRBJ2-1; D not certain. V gave up 3 bases and J gave up 6 bases, with 12 bases separating them. This CDR3 region has 13 residues. CDR1 and CDR2 from the germline V gene are SQVTM and ANQGSEA.

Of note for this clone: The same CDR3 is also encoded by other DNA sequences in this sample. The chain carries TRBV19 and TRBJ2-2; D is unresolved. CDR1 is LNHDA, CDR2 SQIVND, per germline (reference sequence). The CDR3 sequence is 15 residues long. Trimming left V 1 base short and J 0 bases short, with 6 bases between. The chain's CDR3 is CASSIGQANTGELFF. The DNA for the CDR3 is TGTGCCAGTAGTATAGGCCAAGCGAACACCGGGGAGCTGTTTTTT.